A selection of T cell receptor beta chains follows, all from one sample in a study of T-cell memory formation after mild COVID-19. Using its own MiXCR run on the 5' RACE reads, TCRdb lists one record per CDR3 protein. The sample yields roughly 620,000 distinct CDR3 sequences, more than 15% seen once. Sequencing was performed on PBMCs or a T cell subset sorted from them (not recorded which). Every receptor here comes from an adult woman who had mild COVID-19 (a few samples of this study predate the infection). Cell type and time point are not known. Both conserved end residues are part of each CDR3.

CDR3,J,V
CASSLVGTSYNEQFF,TRBJ2-1,TRBV12-3/TRBV12-4
CASSQERGLLETQYF,TRBJ2-5,TRBV4-3
CASSEPGTEHFSGNTIYF,TRBJ1-3,TRBV7-9
CASSYSGLASGNEQFF,TRBJ2-1,TRBV6-2/TRBV6-3
CASSRSTGGSYEQYF,TRBJ2-7,TRBV4-1
CATVELEGGNEQFF,TRBJ2-1,TRBV19
CASSQVLAGTDTQYF,TRBJ2-3,TRBV4-1
CAISFGTGDTDTQYF,TRBJ2-3,TRBV10-3
CATSDHGTGLGEQYF,TRBJ2-7,TRBV24-1
CASSLEGSYPPDEQYF,TRBJ2-7,TRBV5-5
CASSRQGWRETQYF,TRBJ2-5,TRBV12-3/TRBV12-4
CASSFPPGTDTQYF,TRBJ2-3,TRBV28
CTSSQGPPEETQYF,TRBJ2-5,TRBV1
CASTLRARLGEMRGYTF,TRBJ1-2,TRBV6-5
CASSWRGNEQFF,TRBJ2-1,TRBV4-1
CASSLMGGTLSGANVLTF,TRBJ2-6,TRBV7-3
CASGRLAGVVADTQYF,TRBJ2-3,TRBV5-1
CASSLMKGDTEAFF,TRBJ1-1,TRBV4-1
CASRSSGQDITDTQYF,TRBJ2-3,TRBV4-2
CASSQEGVTAFF,TRBJ1-1,TRBV5-4
CASSSGLGRGEQFF,TRBJ2-1,TRBV7-3
CSVAPPGVDTEAFF,TRBJ1-1,TRBV29-1
CASSRQGVKENIQYF,TRBJ2-4,TRBV5-1
CSVMVLTADYEQYF,TRBJ2-7,TRBV29-1
CASILGARDEAFF,TRBJ1-1,TRBV2
CASSDSRGNTEAFF,TRBJ1-1,TRBV6-5
CATSDIGDRGSYNEQFF,TRBJ2-1,TRBV24-1
CATSIGRWANTGELFF,TRBJ2-2,TRBV15
CASSSTGVGGYTF,TRBJ1-2,TRBV7-9
CASSLEGVYEQYF,TRBJ2-7,TRBV5-1
CATSDLPGYGETQYF,TRBJ2-5,TRBV24-1
CASSIVLYNEQFF,TRBJ2-1,TRBV6-1
CASSLPKTADRLFYNEQFF,TRBJ2-1,TRBV7-9
CASSNRQNSPLHF,TRBJ1-6,TRBV7-9
CASSRSGPSYEQYF,TRBJ2-7,TRBV14
CASSLGLRDREETQYF,TRBJ2-5,TRBV5-1
CASSLAPTYTGELFF,TRBJ2-2,TRBV11-1
CASRAIAYQETQYF,TRBJ2-5,TRBV6-6
CASSLGDRGGETQYF,TRBJ2-5,TRBV5-1
CSARVPWGSEKLFF,TRBJ1-4,TRBV20-1
CASSQRGGHEQFF,TRBJ2-1,TRBV7-6
CASSSWTSGSSYNEQFF,TRBJ2-1,TRBV25-1
CASSFGTGEQYF,TRBJ2-7,TRBV19
CASSEGTTGLAGVVSGELFF,TRBJ2-2,TRBV2
CASSHPGPARDYGYTF,TRBJ1-2,TRBV4-2
CATLKGQDYFSGANVLTF,TRBJ2-6,TRBV10-3
CATSREGRLSYANTGELFF,TRBJ2-2,TRBV15
CASSPGGVVRANGELFF,TRBJ2-2,TRBV9
CASRTGLADSYEQYF,TRBJ2-7,TRBV19
CASRSLAVDYEQYF,TRBJ2-7,TRBV2
CASRDSRPAQYF,TRBJ2-5,TRBV2
CASSFKGLGGPLNTGELFF,TRBJ2-2,TRBV7-9
CSARDSPNQPQHF,TRBJ1-5,TRBV20-1
CASSPQRGGAGANVLTF,TRBJ2-6,TRBV12-3/TRBV12-4
CASSYPREGGVRNIQYF,TRBJ2-4,TRBV6-2/TRBV6-3
CASRDTGELFF,TRBJ2-2,TRBV2
CASSIYSGLGGNEQFF,TRBJ2-1,TRBV12-3/TRBV12-4
CASSQGSGGLNEQFF,TRBJ2-1,TRBV4-2
CAISQTGQGYNEQFF,TRBJ2-1,TRBV10-3
CASSLRGYNQPQHF,TRBJ1-5,TRBV27